This T cell receptor (beta chain) comes out of a study of blood T cell repertoires in COVID-19 (dated by TCRdb to the early 2020s). Concerning the study at large: The collaborator samples originated in the United States, Italy and Spain and spanned the acute and convalescent phases of COVID-19. The prospective study material was composed of cDNA or gDNA derived from T cells, B-cell-depleted T cells, or PBMCs. Deeply sampled blood TCRbeta repertoires from subjects exposed to, actively infected with, or recovered from COVID-19 were included in the dataset. The repertoires were made available in a free public database intended to serve as a resource for research on the immune response to SARS-CoV-2. The samples were drawn from two sources: the first 160 participants of the ongoing ImmuneRACE study, and over 1,000 subjects contributed by 6 global collaborators. The sample metadata nearly always contained a de-identified subject ID, COVID-19 status, age in years and sex. HLA class I and class II types, where available, came from metadata supplied by the sample provider rather than from assay-based typing. General study outcomes and caveats: The quantity of clinical and demographic metadata differed by source and by participant and was supplied without curation.

The immunoSEQ Assay, a bias-controlled multiplex PCR, was used to amplify TCRbeta CDR3 regions from genomic DNA. In the paper's pipeline: Nucleated cell counts per sample were estimated from amplification of reference gene primers within the assay. Sequence reads were collapsed and filtered to measure the absolute abundance of every unique TCRbeta CDR3 rearrangement. For each sample, productive Simpson clonality was calculated as the square root of Simpson's diversity index over productive rearrangements. As stored in TCRdb, this immuneACCESS dataset retains in-frame rearrangements with V and J assigned. A fraction of the clones does not appear; measured against another copy, unresolved V genes explain less than half of the discrepancy, and the remainder lacks a known reason. V, J and clone size were drawn from that table, and D and trimming were deduced from the DNA. This sample has some 340,000 clones in its table, and approximately 89% of those were observed once. About 5.7% of the sample comes from the top ten.

Participants in the prospective study were enrolled through a virtual design, were aged roughly 18 to 90 years, and lived in about two dozen United States geographic areas. Cohort assignment in the prospective study relied on participant-reported clinical history from a screening survey and a study questionnaire. Recovered participants in ImmuneRACE Cohort 3 were defined as having two consecutive negative NP/OP PCR tests, clearance from a healthcare professional, or resolution of symptoms. In the prospective study, whole blood, serum and a nasopharyngeal or oropharyngeal swab were collected from each participant by mobile phlebotomists. Prospective study participants could optionally give additional blood draws and questionnaires over an approximately 2-month period. Prospective study blood samples were shipped either frozen or at room temperature before DNA extraction. Worth noting for this clone: What antigen it recognizes has not been identified. No much larger clone is present one base from it, and per-base qualities are unavailable.

Sequences were obtained from PBMCs or T cells enriched from blood (not recorded which). The source of this sequence is a woman aged 25 to 39 who had recovered from COVID-19.

The sequence in DNA is TGCGCCAGCAGCTCGGAGGGCTTGGGCACTGAAGCTTTCTTT. Translated, this is CASSSEGLGTEAFF. This chain is built from TRBV5-1 and TRBJ1-1; no D gene can be assigned with confidence. Reading from cysteine to phenylalanine, the CDR3 counts 14 amino acids. Only the CDR3 portion is preserved as DNA: 42 bases, with reading frame beginning at the first base. Trimming at the junction amounts to 3 bases on V and 4 bases on J, and the germline ends lie 13 bases apart. The germline V gene encodes CDR1 SGHRS and CDR2 YFSETQ.